This T cell receptor (beta chain) was sequenced for a study of blood T cell repertoires in COVID-19. Overall study: The United States, Italy and Spain supplied acute and convalescent COVID-19 samples. T cells, B-cell-depleted T cells, or PBMCs provided the cDNA or gDNA that served as material.

How the authors handled the data: For nucleated cells, counts were estimated from reference gene primer amplification. Data came from immunoSEQ multiplex PCR; TCRdb stores just in-frame clones and leaves some out. V and J calls and clone size are those listed in that table; D and trimming were worked out from the DNA. The sample holds 30,000 to 40,000 clones, 80% to 95% seen once. Trimming removed 3 bases from V and 2 bases from J; junction bases left unmatched: 11. The germline V gene encodes CDR1 LGHDT and CDR2 YNNKEL (reference sequence). This CDR3 has 17 residues. The sequence came from a male donor with active COVID-19. The chain is built from TRBV3-1 (or the pseudogene TRBV3-2) and TRBJ2-7; 9 nucleotides match TRBD2. The sequencing input was peripheral blood. CDR3 loop: CASSQTTTSGRAYEQYF. CDR3 DNA sequence: TGTGCCAGCAGCCAGACTACAACTAGCGGGCGCGCCTACGAGCAGTACTTC.